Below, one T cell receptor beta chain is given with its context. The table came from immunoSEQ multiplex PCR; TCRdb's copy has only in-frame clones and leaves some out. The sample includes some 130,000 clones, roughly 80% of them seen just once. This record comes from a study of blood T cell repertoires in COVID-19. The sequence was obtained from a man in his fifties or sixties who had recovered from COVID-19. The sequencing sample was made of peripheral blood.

In DNA, the CDR3 is TGTGCCAGCAGCGCTTACCGGAACACCATATATTTT. It specifies CASSAYRNTIYF. The V gene is TRBV7-2, the J gene TRBJ1-3; D remains ambiguous. This CDR3 spans 12 amino acids. Trimming took off 5 bases at V and 7 bases at J, with 9 bases between the two ends. Germline CDR1 reads SGHTA; CDR2 reads FQGNSA.